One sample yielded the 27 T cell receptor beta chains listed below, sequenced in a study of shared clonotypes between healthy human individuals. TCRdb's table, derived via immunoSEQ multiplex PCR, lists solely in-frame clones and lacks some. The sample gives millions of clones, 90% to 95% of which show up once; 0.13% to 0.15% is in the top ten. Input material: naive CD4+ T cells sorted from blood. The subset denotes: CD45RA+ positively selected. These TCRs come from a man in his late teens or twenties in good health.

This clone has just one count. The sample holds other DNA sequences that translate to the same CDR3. For the CDR3, the DNA is TGTGCCAGCAGTTACGGACAGTTGAACACTGAAGCTTTCTTT. The encoded protein is CASSYGQLNTEAFF. The chain employs TRBV6-6 and TRBJ1-1, with D perhaps matching TRBD1 (6 bases). Germline loops: CDR1 MNHNY, CDR2 SVGAGI (reference sequence). V shed 2 bases and J shed 0 bases, with 7 bases lying between them. The length of the CDR3 is 14 residues.

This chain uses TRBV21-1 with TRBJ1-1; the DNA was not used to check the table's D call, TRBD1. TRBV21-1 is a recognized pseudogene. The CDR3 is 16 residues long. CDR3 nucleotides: TGTGCCAGCAGCAAAGCGCTCCCAGTACCTCACACTGAAGCTTTCTTT. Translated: CASSKALPVPHTEAFF.

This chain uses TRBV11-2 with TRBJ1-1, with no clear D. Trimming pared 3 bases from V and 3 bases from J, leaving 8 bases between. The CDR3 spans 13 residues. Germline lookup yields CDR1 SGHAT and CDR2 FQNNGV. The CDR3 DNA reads TGTGCCAGCAGCTTCTCGCGATACACTGAAGCTTTCTTT. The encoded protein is CASSFSRYTEAFF. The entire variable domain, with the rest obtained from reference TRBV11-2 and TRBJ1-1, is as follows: EAGVAQSPRYKIIEKRQSVAFWCNPISGHATLYWYQQILGQGPKLLIQFQNNGVVDDSQLPKDRFSAERLKGVDSTLKIQPAKLEDSAVYLCASSFSRYTEAFFGQGTRLTVV.

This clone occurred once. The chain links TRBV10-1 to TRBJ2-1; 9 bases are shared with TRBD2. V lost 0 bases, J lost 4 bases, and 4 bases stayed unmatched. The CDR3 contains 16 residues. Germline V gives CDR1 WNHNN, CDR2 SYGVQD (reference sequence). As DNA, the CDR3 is TGCGCCAGCAGTGAGTCGGCGGGAGGGCTTTACAATGAGCAGTTCTTC. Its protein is CASSESAGGLYNEQFF.

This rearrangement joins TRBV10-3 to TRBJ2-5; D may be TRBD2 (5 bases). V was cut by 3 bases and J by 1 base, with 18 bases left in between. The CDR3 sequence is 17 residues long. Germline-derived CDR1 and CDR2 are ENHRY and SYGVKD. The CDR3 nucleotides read TGTGCCATCAGTGATCCTTCTCGAGGGCAGAGCCAAGAGACCCAGTACTTC. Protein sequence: CAISDPSRGQSQETQYF.

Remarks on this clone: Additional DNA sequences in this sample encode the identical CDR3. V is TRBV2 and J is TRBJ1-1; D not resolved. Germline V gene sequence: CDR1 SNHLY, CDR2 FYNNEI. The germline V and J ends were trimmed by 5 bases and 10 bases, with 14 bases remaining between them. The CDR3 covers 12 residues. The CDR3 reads CASSPSGSGAFF. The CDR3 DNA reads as TGTGCCAGCAGTCCCTCGGGTTCTGGAGCTTTCTTT.

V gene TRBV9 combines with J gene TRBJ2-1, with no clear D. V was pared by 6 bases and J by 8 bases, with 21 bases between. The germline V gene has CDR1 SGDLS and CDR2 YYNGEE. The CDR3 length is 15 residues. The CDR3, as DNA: TGTGCCAGCACCCCAGGAGACTTAGCCCCCTATGAGCAGTTCTTC. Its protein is CASTPGDLAPYEQFF.

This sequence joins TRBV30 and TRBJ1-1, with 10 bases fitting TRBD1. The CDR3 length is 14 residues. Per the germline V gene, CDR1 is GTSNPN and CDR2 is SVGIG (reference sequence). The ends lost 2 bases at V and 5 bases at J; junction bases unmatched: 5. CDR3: CAWSRTGGTTEAFF. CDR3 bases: TGTGCCTGGAGTAGGACAGGGGGAACGACTGAAGCTTTCTTT.

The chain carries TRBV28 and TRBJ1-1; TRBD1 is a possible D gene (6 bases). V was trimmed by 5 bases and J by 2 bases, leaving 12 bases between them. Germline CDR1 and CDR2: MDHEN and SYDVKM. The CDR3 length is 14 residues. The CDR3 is CASSQQGSNTEAFF. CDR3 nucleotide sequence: TGTGCCAGCAGTCAGCAGGGGTCTAACACTGAAGCTTTCTTT.

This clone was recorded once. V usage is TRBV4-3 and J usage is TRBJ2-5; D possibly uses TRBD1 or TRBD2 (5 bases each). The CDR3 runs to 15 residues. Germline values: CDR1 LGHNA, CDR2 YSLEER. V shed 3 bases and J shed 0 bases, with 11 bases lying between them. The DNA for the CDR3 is TGCGCCAGCAGCCAGAGGGGAGCCCACCAAGAGACCCAGTACTTC. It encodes CASSQRGAHQETQYF.

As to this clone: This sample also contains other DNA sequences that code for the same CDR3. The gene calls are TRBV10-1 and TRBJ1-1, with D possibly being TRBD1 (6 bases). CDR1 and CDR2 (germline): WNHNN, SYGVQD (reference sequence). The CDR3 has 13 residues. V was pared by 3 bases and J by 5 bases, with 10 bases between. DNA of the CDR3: TGCGCCAGCAGTGAAAACAGGGTTACTGAAGCTTTCTTT. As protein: CASSENRVTEAFF.

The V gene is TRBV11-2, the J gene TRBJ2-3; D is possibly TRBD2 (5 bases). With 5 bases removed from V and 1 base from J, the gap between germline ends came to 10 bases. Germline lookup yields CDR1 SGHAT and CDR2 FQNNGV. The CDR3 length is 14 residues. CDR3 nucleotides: TGTGCCAGCAGCCTCCGGGATGGCACAGATACGCAGTATTTT. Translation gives CASSLRDGTDTQYF.

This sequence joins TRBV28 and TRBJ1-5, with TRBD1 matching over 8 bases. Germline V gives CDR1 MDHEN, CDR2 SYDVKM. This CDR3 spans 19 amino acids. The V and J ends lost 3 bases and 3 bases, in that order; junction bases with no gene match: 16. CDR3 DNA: TGTGCCAGCAGTTTCAGTGGAGCCAGGGGGCGGGGGGACAATCAGCCCCAGCATTTT. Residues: CASSFSGARGRGDNQPQHF.

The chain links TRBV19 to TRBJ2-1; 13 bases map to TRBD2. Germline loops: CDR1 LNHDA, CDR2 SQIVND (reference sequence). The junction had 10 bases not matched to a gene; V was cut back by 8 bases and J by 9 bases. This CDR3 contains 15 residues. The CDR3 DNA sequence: TGTGCCAGTCGACTAGGGGGACTAGCGGGAACTGAGCAGTTCTTC. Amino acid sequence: CASRLGGLAGTEQFF.

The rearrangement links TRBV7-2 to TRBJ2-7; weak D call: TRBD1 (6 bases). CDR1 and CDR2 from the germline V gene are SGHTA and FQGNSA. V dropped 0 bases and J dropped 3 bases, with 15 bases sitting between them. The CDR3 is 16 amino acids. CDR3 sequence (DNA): TGTGCCAGCAGCTTAGCGGGGGCCGGGCGGAGCTACGAGCAGTACTTC. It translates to CASSLAGAGRSYEQYF.

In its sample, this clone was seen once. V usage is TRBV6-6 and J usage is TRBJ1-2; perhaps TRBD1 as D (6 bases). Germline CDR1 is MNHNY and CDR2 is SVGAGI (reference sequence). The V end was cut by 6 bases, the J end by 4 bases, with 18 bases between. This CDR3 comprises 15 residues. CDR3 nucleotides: TGTGCCAGCAGACCAACAGGGACAACACCCTATGGCTACACCTTC. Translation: CASRPTGTTPYGYTF.

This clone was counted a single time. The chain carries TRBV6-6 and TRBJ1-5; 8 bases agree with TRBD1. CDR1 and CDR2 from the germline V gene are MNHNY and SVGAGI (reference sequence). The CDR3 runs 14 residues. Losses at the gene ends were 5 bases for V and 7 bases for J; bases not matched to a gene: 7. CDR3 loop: CASSPDRGEQPQHF. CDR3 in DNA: TGTGCCAGCAGTCCCGACAGGGGTGAACAGCCCCAGCATTTT.

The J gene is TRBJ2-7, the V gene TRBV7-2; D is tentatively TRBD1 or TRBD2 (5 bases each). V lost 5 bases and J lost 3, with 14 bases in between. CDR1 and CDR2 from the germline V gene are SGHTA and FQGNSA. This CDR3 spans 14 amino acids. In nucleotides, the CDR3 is TGTGCCAGCAGCCCAGACAGAGGGGTCTACGAGCAGTACTTC. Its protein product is CASSPDRGVYEQYF.

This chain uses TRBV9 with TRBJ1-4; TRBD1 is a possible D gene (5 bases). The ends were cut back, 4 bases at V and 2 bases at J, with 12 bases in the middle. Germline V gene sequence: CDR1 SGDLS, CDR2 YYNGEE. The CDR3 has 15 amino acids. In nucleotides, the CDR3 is TGTGCCAGCAGCCCCGGACAAAGCACTAATGAAAAACTGTTTTTT. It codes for CASSPGQSTNEKLFF.

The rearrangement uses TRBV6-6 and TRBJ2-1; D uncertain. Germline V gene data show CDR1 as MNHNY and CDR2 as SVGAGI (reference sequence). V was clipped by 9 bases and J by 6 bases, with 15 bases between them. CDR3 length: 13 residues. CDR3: CASSRSSTNEQFF. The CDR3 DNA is TGTGCCAGTTCGAGGTCTAGTACCAATGAGCAGTTCTTC.

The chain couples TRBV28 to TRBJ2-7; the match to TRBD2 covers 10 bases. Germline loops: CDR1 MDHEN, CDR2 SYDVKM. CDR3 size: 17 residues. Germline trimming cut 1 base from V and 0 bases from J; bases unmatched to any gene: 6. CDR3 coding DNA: TGTGCCAGCAGTTTATTCGGGCTAGCGGGGGCCTCCTACGAGCAGTACTTC. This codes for CASSLFGLAGASYEQYF.

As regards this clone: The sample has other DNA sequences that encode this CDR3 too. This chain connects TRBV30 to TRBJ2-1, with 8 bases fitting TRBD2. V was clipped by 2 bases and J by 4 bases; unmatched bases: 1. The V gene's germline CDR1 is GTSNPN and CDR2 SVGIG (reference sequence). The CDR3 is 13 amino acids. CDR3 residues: CAWSSSGYNEQFF. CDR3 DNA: TGTGCCTGGAGTTCTAGCGGGTACAATGAGCAGTTCTTC.

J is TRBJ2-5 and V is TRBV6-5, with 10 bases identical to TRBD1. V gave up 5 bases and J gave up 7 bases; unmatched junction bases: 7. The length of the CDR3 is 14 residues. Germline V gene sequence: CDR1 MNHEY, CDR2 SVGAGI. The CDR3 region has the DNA TGTGCCAGCAGTACGACAGGGGGCATCTGGACCCAGTACTTC. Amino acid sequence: CASSTTGGIWTQYF.

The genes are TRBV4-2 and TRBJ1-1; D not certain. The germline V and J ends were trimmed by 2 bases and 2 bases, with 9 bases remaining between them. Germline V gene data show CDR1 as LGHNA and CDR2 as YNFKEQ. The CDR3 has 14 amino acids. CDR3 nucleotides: TGTGCCAGCAGCCAACGCGACTTCAACACTGAAGCTTTCTTT. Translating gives CASSQRDFNTEAFF.

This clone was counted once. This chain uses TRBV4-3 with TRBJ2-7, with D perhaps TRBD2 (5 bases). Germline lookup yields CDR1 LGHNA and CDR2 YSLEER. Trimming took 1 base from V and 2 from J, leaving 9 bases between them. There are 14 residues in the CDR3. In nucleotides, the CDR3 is TGCGCCAGCAGCCAAGGGCGAGGGACCTACGAGCAGTACTTC. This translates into CASSQGRGTYEQYF.

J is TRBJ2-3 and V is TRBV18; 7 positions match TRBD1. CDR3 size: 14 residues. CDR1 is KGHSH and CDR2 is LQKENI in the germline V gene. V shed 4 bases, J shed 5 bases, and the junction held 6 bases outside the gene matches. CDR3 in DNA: TGTGCCAGCTCACGACAGGGTGGGGGAGATACGCAGTATTTT. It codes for CASSRQGGGDTQYF.

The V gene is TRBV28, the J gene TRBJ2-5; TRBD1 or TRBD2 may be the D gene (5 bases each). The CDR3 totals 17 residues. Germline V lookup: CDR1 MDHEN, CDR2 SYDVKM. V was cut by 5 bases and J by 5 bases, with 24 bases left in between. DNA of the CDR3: TGTGCCAGCAGTCTCGGGCAGCTAGGAAGTGAGGGGGAGACCCAGTACTTC. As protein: CASSLGQLGSEGETQYF.